This T cell receptor beta chain was identified in a study of beta chain features in type 1 diabetes. Expressed TCRB transcripts were sequenced after all isolated RNA was converted to cDNA. Here immunoSEQ multiplex PCR was the method, and the copy in TCRdb shows in-frame clones only, minus some. This repertoire shows 150,000 to 180,000 clones, about 9.4% found once; its top ten account for more than 0.4%. About this clone: The antigen remains unidentified.

General study results and limits: All four CD4+ subsets of Type 1 diabetes patients contained TCRB CDR3s that were moderately but significantly shorter.

The receptor was derived from a man aged 30 to 45 with type 1 diabetes. Sequenced sample: central memory CD4+ T cells from blood.

CDR3 loop: CASSQGYWASNEQFF. Here the CDR3 DNA reads TGTGCCAGCAGCCAAGGTTATTGGGCTTCCAATGAGCAGTTCTTC. The V call is TRBV14, the J call TRBJ2-1; no clear D gene. Looked up from germline, CDR1 is SGHDN and CDR2 is FVKESK. Deletions cut 1 base from V and 6 bases from J, with 13 bases between. The CDR3 spans 15 residues. The full variable domain, with the rest looked up from reference TRBV14 and TRBJ2-1, is EAGVTQFPSHSVIEKGQTVTLRCDPISGHDNLYWYRRVMGKEIKFLLHFVKESKQDESGMPNNRFLAERTGGTYSTLKVQPAELEDSGVYFCASSQGYWASNEQFFGPGTRLTVL.